What follows describes a single T cell receptor beta chain. The PCR ran on 60 Vbeta and 13 Jbeta primers. In the study's own analysis: Later, an analysis found about 83 million unique TCR beta chains, and about 10 million of these were shared. Generated by immunoSEQ multiplex PCR, the TCRdb table keeps only in-frame clones and is missing some. That table supplies the V and J calls and clone size; D and trimming were determined from the DNA. The repertoire holds around 100,000 clones, with 67% as singletons. The sample comes from a study of cytomegalovirus exposure and HLA in healthy donors. V shed 3 bases and J shed 0 bases, with 5 bases lying between them. The CDR3 is made up of 13 amino acids. Germline V gene data show CDR1 as LNHDA and CDR2 as SQIVND (reference sequence).

This TCR derives from a man aged 30-40 years in good health and CMV-seronegative. The chain carries TRBV19 and TRBJ1-2; D unclear. The sample taken for sequencing was PBMCs. CDR3: CASSIGANYGYTF. The CDR3 nucleotides are TGTGCCAGTAGTATCGGAGCTAACTATGGCTACACCTTC.